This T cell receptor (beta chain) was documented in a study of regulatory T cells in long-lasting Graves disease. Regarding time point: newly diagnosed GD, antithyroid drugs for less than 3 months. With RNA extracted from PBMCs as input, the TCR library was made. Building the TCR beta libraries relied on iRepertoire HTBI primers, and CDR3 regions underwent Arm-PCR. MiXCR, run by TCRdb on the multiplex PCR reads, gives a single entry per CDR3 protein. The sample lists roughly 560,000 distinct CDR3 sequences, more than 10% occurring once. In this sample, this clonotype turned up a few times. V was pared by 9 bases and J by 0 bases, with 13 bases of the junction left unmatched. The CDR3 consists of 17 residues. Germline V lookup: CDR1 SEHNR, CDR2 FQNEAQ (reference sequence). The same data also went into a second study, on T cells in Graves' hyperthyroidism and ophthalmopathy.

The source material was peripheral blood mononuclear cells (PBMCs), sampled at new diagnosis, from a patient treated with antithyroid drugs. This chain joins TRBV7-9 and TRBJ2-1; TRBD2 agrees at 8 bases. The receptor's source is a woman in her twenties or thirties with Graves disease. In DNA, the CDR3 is TGTGCCAGACCGGGACTAGAGTCCCCTAGCTCCTACAATGAGCAGTTCTTC. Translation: CARPGLESPSSYNEQFF.